This T cell receptor beta chain was obtained from a study of regulatory T cells in long-lasting Graves disease. Regarding time point: newly diagnosed GD, antithyroid drugs for less than 3 months. PBMCs were the source of the RNA used for TCR sequencing. Investigators prepared the TCR beta libraries by applying iRepertoire HTBI primers and Arm-PCR of CDR3 regions. TCRdb called the multiplex PCR reads again in MiXCR, with one record for every CDR3 protein. The table includes over 350,000 distinct CDR3 sequences, over 12% detected once. The CDR3 is made up of 16 amino acids. CDR1 SQVTM and CDR2 ANQGSEA come from the germline V gene. Trimming shortened V by 3 bases and J by 1 base, and 17 bases separated the two germline ends. As for this clonotype: A read error may explain this, as a much larger clone is one base away.

This same sample was also taken into another study, of T cells in Graves' hyperthyroidism and ophthalmopathy.

This TCR came from a woman between 40 and 50 years old with Graves disease. The V gene is TRBV29-1, the J gene TRBJ2-3; TRBD1 is a possible D gene (6 bases). Sequenced here: peripheral blood mononuclear cells (PBMCs), sampled at new diagnosis, from a patient treated with antithyroid drugs. DNA for the CDR3: TGCAGCGTTGAGTCTAGGGGGAGTTCTCGCACAGATACGCAGTATTTT. Translation: CSVESRGSSRTDTQYF.